This T cell receptor (beta chain) was obtained from a study of blood T cells in healthy people across ages. Study-level information: Capture via template switching afforded approximately one barcoded beta molecule per two T cells. Points from the study as a whole: TCR beta diversity was tightly associated with the proportion of naive T cells.

Combining a sample-barcoded 5' primer with a J-beta primer mix, a second PCR ran for 7 to 11 cycles. Every cDNA molecule carried a tag from a template-switch adaptor bearing 12 random nucleotides. MiXCR was run by TCRdb on the 5' RACE reads, yielding one entry per CDR3 protein. The sample includes 550,000 to 750,000 distinct CDR3 sequences, 20% to 25% of them seen just once. Trimming took 2 bases from V and 0 from J, leaving 8 bases between them. CDR3 length equals 15 residues. Comment on this clonotype: The antigen is unknown.

The genes are TRBV12-3 or TRBV12-4 and TRBJ2-1; D is possibly TRBD2 (6 bases). The sequencing input was blood. This TCR was sampled from a man between 65 and 85 years old in good health. CDR3 nucleotides: TGTGCCAGCAGTTTAAGGGAGGACTCCTACAATGAGCAGTTCTTC. Protein sequence: CASSLREDSYNEQFF.